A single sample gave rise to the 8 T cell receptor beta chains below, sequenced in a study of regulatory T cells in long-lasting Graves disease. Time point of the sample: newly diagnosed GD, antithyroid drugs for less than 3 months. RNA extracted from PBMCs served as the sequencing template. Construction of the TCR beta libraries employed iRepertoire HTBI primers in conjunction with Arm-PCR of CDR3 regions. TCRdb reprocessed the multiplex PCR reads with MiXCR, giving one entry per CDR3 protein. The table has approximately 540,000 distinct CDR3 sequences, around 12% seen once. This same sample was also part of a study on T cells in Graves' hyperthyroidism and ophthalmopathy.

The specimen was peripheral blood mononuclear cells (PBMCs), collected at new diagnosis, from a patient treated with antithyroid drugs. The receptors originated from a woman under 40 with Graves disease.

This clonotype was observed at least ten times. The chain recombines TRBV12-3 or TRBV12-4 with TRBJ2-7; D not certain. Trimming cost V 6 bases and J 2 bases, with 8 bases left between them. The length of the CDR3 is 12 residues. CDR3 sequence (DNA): TGTGCCAGCAGGAATACCGCCTACGAGCAGTACTTC. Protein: CASRNTAYEQYF.

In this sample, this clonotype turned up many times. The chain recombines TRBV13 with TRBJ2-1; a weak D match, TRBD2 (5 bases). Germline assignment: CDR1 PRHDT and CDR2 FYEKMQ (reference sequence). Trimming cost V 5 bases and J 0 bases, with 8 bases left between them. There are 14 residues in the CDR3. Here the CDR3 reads CASSQRDSYNEQFF. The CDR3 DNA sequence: TGTGCCAGCAGCCAACGGGACTCCTACAATGAGCAGTTCTTC. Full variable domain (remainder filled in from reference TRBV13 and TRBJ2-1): AAGVIQSPRHLIKEKRETATLKCYPIPRHDTVYWYQQGPGQDPQFLISFYEKMQSDKGSIPDRFSAQQFSDYHSELNMSSLELGDSALYFCASSQRDSYNEQFFGPGTRLTVL.

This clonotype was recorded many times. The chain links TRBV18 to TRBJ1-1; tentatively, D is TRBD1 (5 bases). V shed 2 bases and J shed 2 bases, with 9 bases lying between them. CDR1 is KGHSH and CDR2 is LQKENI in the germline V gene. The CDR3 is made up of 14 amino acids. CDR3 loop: CASSPETVNTEAFF. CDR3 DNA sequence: TGTGCCAGCTCACCAGAGACAGTCAACACTGAAGCTTTCTTT.

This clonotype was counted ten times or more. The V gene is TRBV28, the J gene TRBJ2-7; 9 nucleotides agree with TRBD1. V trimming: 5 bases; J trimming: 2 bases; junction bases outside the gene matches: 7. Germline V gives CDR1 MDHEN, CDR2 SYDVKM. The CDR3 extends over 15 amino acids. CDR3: CASSPQGAWAYEQYF. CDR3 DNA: TGTGCCAGCAGTCCACAGGGGGCCTGGGCCTACGAGCAGTACTTC.

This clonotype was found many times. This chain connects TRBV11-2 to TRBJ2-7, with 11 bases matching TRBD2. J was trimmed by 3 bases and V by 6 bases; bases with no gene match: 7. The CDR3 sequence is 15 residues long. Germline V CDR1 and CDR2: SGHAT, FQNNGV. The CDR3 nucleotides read TGTGCCAGCAGGCAAACTAGCGGGGGATACTACGAGCAGTACTTC. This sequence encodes CASRQTSGGYYEQYF.

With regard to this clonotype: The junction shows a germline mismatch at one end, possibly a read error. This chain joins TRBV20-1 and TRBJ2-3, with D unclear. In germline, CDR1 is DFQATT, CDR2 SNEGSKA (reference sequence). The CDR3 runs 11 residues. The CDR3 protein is CSARDSYTQYF. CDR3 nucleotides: TGCAGTGCTCGAGATAGTTATACGCAGTATTTT.

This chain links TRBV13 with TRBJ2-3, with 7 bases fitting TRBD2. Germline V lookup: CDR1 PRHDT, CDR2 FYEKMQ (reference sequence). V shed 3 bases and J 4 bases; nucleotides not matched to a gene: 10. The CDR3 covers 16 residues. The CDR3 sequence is CASSLASGVRADTQYF. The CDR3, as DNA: TGTGCCAGCAGCTTGGCTAGCGGAGTTAGAGCAGATACGCAGTATTTT. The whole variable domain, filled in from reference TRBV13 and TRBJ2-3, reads AAGVIQSPRHLIKEKRETATLKCYPIPRHDTVYWYQQGPGQDPQFLISFYEKMQSDKGSIPDRFSAQQFSDYHSELNMSSLELGDSALYFCASSLASGVRADTQYFGPGTRLTVL.

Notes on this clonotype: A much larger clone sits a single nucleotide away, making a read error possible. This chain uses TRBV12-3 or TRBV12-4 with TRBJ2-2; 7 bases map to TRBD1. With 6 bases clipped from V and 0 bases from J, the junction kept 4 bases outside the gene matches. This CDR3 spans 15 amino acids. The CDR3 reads CASSQDRTNTGELFF. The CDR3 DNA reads TGTGCCAGCAGCCAGGACAGGACGAACACCGGGGAGCTGTTTTTT.